Below are 31 T cell receptor beta chains sequenced from a single sample in a study of blood T cell repertoires in COVID-19. Data came from immunoSEQ multiplex PCR; TCRdb stores just in-frame clones and leaves some out. The repertoire holds roughly 77,000 clones, with about 90% as singletons. Sequencing used peripheral blood. Receptor source: a human donor in a cohort sampled during active COVID-19.

This sequence joins TRBV4-3 and TRBJ1-3, with TRBD1 as a possible D gene (5 bases). The germline V and J ends were trimmed by 1 base and 3 bases, with 7 bases remaining between them. The CDR3 is 14 residues long. Germline CDR1 LGHNA, CDR2 YSLEER. The CDR3 here is CASSQVQGGNTIYF. CDR3 in DNA: TGCGCCAGCAGCCAAGTTCAGGGTGGAAACACCATATATTTT.

This clone appeared once. At the DNA level, this CDR3 is encoded by other sequences in the same sample as well. This sequence joins TRBV19 and TRBJ2-5; TRBD2 aligns across 9 bases. The junction had 13 bases not matched to a gene; V was cut back by 5 bases and J by 9 bases. The CDR3 has 15 amino acids. Germline values: CDR1 LNHDA, CDR2 SQIVND (reference sequence). CDR3 in amino acids: CASSPQGLADGPQYF. The DNA of the CDR3 is TGTGCCAGTAGTCCTCAGGGACTAGCCGATGGGCCCCAGTACTTC. Together with reference TRBV19 and TRBJ2-5, the CDR3 gives the full variable domain: DGGITQSPKYLFRKEGQNVTLSCEQNLNHDAMYWYRQDPGQGLRLIYYSQIVNDFQKGDIAEGYSVSREKKESFPLTVTSAQKNPTAFYLCASSPQGLADGPQYFGPGTRLLVL.

The chain is built from TRBV4-1 and TRBJ2-5; TRBD1 matches 7 bases. Per germline, CDR1 MGHRA and CDR2 YSYEKL. The CDR3 totals 15 residues. V was pared by 0 bases and J by 1 base, with 2 bases of the junction left unmatched. CDR3 sequence: CASSQEAGGQETQYF. The CDR3 bases are TGCGCCAGCAGCCAAGAAGCAGGGGGCCAAGAGACCCAGTACTTC.

The rearrangement joins TRBV7-2 to TRBJ2-1; 11 nucleotides agree with TRBD1. CDR3 length: 15 residues. The junction had 2 bases not matched to a gene; V was cut back by 1 base and J by 6 bases. The germline V gene encodes CDR1 SGHTA and CDR2 FQGNSA. The CDR3, as DNA: TGTGCCAGCAGCTTAGTTGGGACAGGGGGCAATGAGCAGTTCTTC. This codes for CASSLVGTGGNEQFF.

The chain joins TRBV12-3 or TRBV12-4 to TRBJ1-2; a possible D gene is TRBD1 (6 bases). The CDR3 is made up of 13 amino acids. Trimming removed 3 bases at V and 4 bases at J, with 9 bases between. The CDR3: CASSFGQFYGYTF. The CDR3 nucleotides read TGTGCCAGCAGTTTCGGACAGTTCTATGGCTACACCTTC.

This clone was seen once. The CDR3 DNA is TGTGCCAGCAGCACTCAGGGGGCGCAGGATGAAAAACTGTTTTTT. Protein product: CASSTQGAQDEKLFF. The V call is TRBV7-2, the J call TRBJ1-4, with TRBD1 identical over 8 bases. CDR3 length: 15 amino acids. Germline values: CDR1 SGHTA, CDR2 FQGNSA. J was trimmed by 6 bases and V by 5 bases; bases with no gene match: 8.

This chain uses TRBV4-1 with TRBJ2-1; a weak D match, TRBD2 (5 bases). Germline V gene data show CDR1 as MGHRA and CDR2 as YSYEKL. The CDR3 totals 15 residues. Trimming took off 2 bases at V and 2 bases at J, with 10 bases between the two ends. The CDR3 is CASSQPSYAYNEQFF. Here the CDR3 DNA reads TGCGCCAGCAGCCAACCTAGCTATGCCTACAATGAGCAGTTCTTC.

The count of this clone is one. The chain employs TRBV9 and TRBJ2-1; tentatively, D is TRBD2 (6 bases). This CDR3 is 16 amino acids long. V was shortened by 0 bases and J by 10 bases, with 20 bases between the two germline ends. Germline V gene data show CDR1 as SGDLS and CDR2 as YYNGEE. The CDR3 DNA sequence: TGTGCCAGCAGCGTAGGAACTAGCCCCCAGTTTGGCGAGCAGTTCTTC. It encodes CASSVGTSPQFGEQFF.

This clone was picked up one time. The chain carries TRBV21-1 and TRBJ2-3; TRBD1, the table's D call, was not compared with the DNA. TRBV21-1 is an annotated pseudogene. The CDR3 contains 15 residues. CDR3 residues: CASSMPGQGLDTQYF. The CDR3 DNA reads TGTGCCAGCAGCATGCCGGGACAGGGCTTAGATACGCAGTATTTT.

The chain is built from TRBV19 and TRBJ2-3, with 8 positions matching TRBD2. V was pared by 6 bases and J by 2 bases, with 10 bases of the junction left unmatched. The CDR3 is made up of 16 amino acids. The germline gives CDR1 LNHDA, CDR2 SQIVND (reference sequence). The CDR3 protein is CASRSGSAGATDTQYF. CDR3 DNA: TGTGCCAGTAGGTCGGGCTCAGCGGGGGCCACAGATACGCAGTATTTT.

V and J are TRBV5-1 and TRBJ2-3; TRBD1 agrees at 7 bases. V gave up 3 bases and J gave up 1 base; unmatched junction bases: 11. The germline CDR1 and CDR2 sequences are SGHRS and YFSETQ. The CDR3 has 17 amino acids. CDR3 amino acids: CASSSKLNRGRTDTQYF. DNA of the CDR3: TGCGCCAGCAGCTCGAAATTAAACAGGGGTCGCACAGATACGCAGTATTTT.

This clone was found once. The genes are TRBV7-3 and TRBJ2-7; 7 bases fit TRBD1. The V gene end was trimmed by 5 bases and the J gene end by 6 bases; junction bases not matched to a gene: 10. This CDR3 is 14 amino acids long. Per germline, CDR1 SGHTA and CDR2 FQGTGA. This CDR3 is CASSPGTVPSEQYF. CDR3 coding DNA: TGTGCCAGCAGCCCCGGGACAGTGCCCTCCGAGCAGTACTTC.

This chain links TRBV10-3 with TRBJ2-1, with TRBD2 identical over 7 bases. Germline assignment: CDR1 ENHRY and CDR2 SYGVKD. Trimming at V came to 6 bases and at J to 7 bases, leaving 12 bases not matched to a gene. This CDR3 contains 15 residues. The CDR3 is CAIRGIAGGGNEQFF. CDR3 in DNA: TGTGCCATCAGAGGAATAGCGGGTGGTGGTAATGAGCAGTTCTTC.

The rearrangement links TRBV6-5 to TRBJ2-3; possible D gene TRBD2, 5 bases. Germline V CDR1 and CDR2: MNHEY, SVGAGI. V dropped 7 bases and J dropped 1 base, with 9 bases sitting between them. The CDR3 has 13 residues. CDR3 nucleotide sequence: TGTGCCAGCACCTCGGAGGGCACAGATACGCAGTATTTT. Its translation: CASTSEGTDTQYF.

This clone was counted only a few times. This chain joins TRBV10-1 and TRBJ2-7; D is undetermined. This CDR3 contains 18 residues. V lost 3 bases and J lost 1, with 22 bases in between. Germline V CDR1 and CDR2: WNHNN, SYGVQD (reference sequence). The CDR3 reads CASSEVTLAASNSYEQYF. The CDR3 DNA follows: TGCGCCAGCAGTGAAGTAACTCTCGCGGCGTCGAATTCCTACGAGCAGTACTTC.

The chain has TRBV23-1 and TRBJ2-5, with D tentatively TRBD1 (6 bases). TRBV23-1 is recorded as an ORF, its role being uncertain. The CDR3 sequence is 16 residues long. Trimming left V 7 bases short and J 5 bases short, with 23 bases between. The CDR3 nucleotides are TGCGCCAGCATCCAATCTGGGGACACAGGGAGCGAGACCCAGTACTTC. It specifies CASIQSGDTGSETQYF.

The CDR3 is CASRDRRFGRETQYF. For the CDR3, the DNA is TGTGCCAGCCGGGACAGGCGCTTCGGCAGGGAGACCCAGTACTTC. This sequence joins TRBV6-5 and TRBJ2-5; 8 bases fit TRBD1. J lost 5 bases, V lost 8 bases, and 13 bases had no gene match. The CDR3 length is 15 residues. Per the germline V gene, CDR1 is MNHEY and CDR2 is SVGAGI.

The gene calls are TRBV9 and TRBJ1-2; 7 bases line up with TRBD1. Germline CDR1 and CDR2: SGDLS and YYNGEE. The CDR3 runs 14 residues. After removal of 4 bases from V and 2 bases from J, the junction contained 5 bases not matched to a gene. CDR3 in amino acids: CASSPGTVNYGYTF. Written as DNA, the CDR3 is TGTGCCAGCAGCCCCGGGACAGTCAACTATGGCTACACCTTC.

The chain recombines TRBV6-2 or TRBV6-3 with TRBJ2-7; maybe TRBD2 (6 bases). CDR1 and CDR2 from the germline V gene are MNHEY and SVGEGT. Trimming left V 4 bases short and J 1 base short, with 14 bases between. The CDR3 is made up of 15 amino acids. In nucleotides, the CDR3 is TGTGCCAGCAGTTTGGGAGGCGGAATATCCTACGAGCAGTACTTC. It translates to CASSLGGGISYEQYF.

The chain combines TRBV6-1 with TRBJ1-5; 7 bases align to TRBD1. CDR3 size: 15 residues. V was pared by 2 bases and J by 6 bases, with 7 bases of the junction left unmatched. Germline values: CDR1 MNHNS, CDR2 SASEGT. CDR3 in amino acids: CASSEYQGGFQPQHF. In DNA form, the CDR3 reads TGTGCCAGCAGTGAATATCAGGGGGGCTTTCAGCCCCAGCATTTT.

This chain links TRBV3-1 (or the pseudogene TRBV3-2) with TRBJ2-7, with 9 nucleotides matching TRBD2. Per germline, CDR1 LGHDT and CDR2 YNNKEL (reference sequence). The CDR3 contains 17 residues. The V segment lost 0 bases and the J segment 0 bases; nucleotides outside the gene matches: 6. The CDR3 nucleotides read TGTGCCAGCAGCCAAGATAAGGCGGGGGGGAGCTCCTACGAGCAGTACTTC. Translation gives CASSQDKAGGSSYEQYF.

V usage is TRBV27 and J usage is TRBJ2-3; tentative D call: TRBD2 (6 bases). V lost 8 bases and J 4 bases, leaving 19 bases between the germline ends. The CDR3 spans 15 residues. Germline CDR1 is MNHEY and CDR2 is SMNVEV (reference sequence). The CDR3 region is CASGYRDSIADTQYF. The CDR3 DNA follows: TGTGCCAGCGGGTACCGGGACTCGATCGCAGATACGCAGTATTTT.

The chain recombines TRBV12-5 with TRBJ2-7, with D perhaps TRBD1 (6 bases). V gave up 6 bases and J gave up 3 bases, with 18 bases separating them. Germline assignment: CDR1 LGHNT and CDR2 FRNRAP. The CDR3 extends over 15 amino acids. The CDR3 nucleotides read TGTGCTAGTGGCCCAGGGGCTCGGGAATACTACGAGCAGTACTTC. This encodes CASGPGAREYYEQYF.

The V gene is TRBV12-3 or TRBV12-4, the J gene TRBJ1-2; 8 positions agree with TRBD1. Trimming removed 4 bases from V and 6 bases from J; junction bases left unmatched: 1. The CDR3 length is 12 residues. The CDR3 region has the DNA TGTGCCAGCAGTTCGACAGGGGATGGCTACACCTTC. It is translated as CASSSTGDGYTF.

The rearrangement joins TRBV6-6 to TRBJ1-4, with 7 bases identical to TRBD1. Trimming took 4 bases from V and 2 from J; bases not matched to a gene: 4. CDR1 and CDR2 (germline): MNHNY, SVGAGI (reference sequence). This CDR3 region has 15 residues. CDR3 coding DNA: TGTGCCAGCAGTTTAGGGGGCGCGACTAATGAAAAACTGTTTTTT. Amino acids: CASSLGGATNEKLFF.

The chain has TRBV4-1 and TRBJ2-7; TRBD1 aligns across 10 bases. The germline V gene encodes CDR1 MGHRA and CDR2 YSYEKL. This CDR3 spans 15 amino acids. Trimming took 1 base from V and 2 from J; bases not matched to a gene: 2. The CDR3 DNA is TGCGCCAGCAGCCAAGCCGGGACAGGGGCCTACGAGCAGTACTTC. Translated, it gives CASSQAGTGAYEQYF.

The rearrangement joins TRBV6-6 to TRBJ1-4; no clear D. CDR3 length equals 14 residues. Germline V gene sequence: CDR1 MNHNY, CDR2 SVGAGI (reference sequence). V was cut by 2 bases and J by 2 bases, with 6 bases left in between. The CDR3 reads CASSYGWTNEKLFF. The CDR3 DNA reads as TGTGCCAGCAGTTACGGCTGGACTAATGAAAAACTGTTTTTT.

This chain joins TRBV10-3 and TRBJ1-3, with TRBD1 matching over 7 bases. The germline CDR1 and CDR2 sequences are ENHRY and SYGVKD. The CDR3 is 16 residues long. V trimming: 6 bases; J trimming: 0 bases; junction bases outside the gene matches: 8. The CDR3 protein is CAISNPQGPSGNTIYF. DNA for the CDR3: TGTGCCATCAGCAACCCACAGGGGCCCTCTGGAAACACCATATATTTT.

The V gene is TRBV12-2, the J gene TRBJ2-3; the table's D gene call, TRBD2, was not cross checked with the DNA. TRBV12-2 has pseudogene status. The CDR3 loop spans 17 amino acids. CDR3 sequence (DNA): TGTGCAAGTCGCTCGCTGTTAGCGGGGGGCCAGGTTTATACGCAGTATTTT. Protein product: CASRSLLAGGQVYTQYF.

The chain employs TRBV5-1 and TRBJ2-1; D is uncertain. CDR1 is SGHRS, CDR2 YFSETQ, per germline. V was pared by 1 base and J by 5 bases, with 28 bases between. This CDR3 contains 20 residues. The CDR3 loop reads CASSLWQSGYKLSTNNEQFF. CDR3 coding DNA: TGCGCCAGCAGCTTGTGGCAGTCCGGGTACAAATTATCTACAAACAATGAGCAGTTCTTC.

The rearrangement links TRBV24-1 to TRBJ2-3; 7 bases agree with TRBD1. The V gene's germline CDR1 is KGHDR and CDR2 SFDVKD. J lost 6 bases, V lost 0 bases, and 5 bases had no gene match. The CDR3 has 15 amino acids. The CDR3, as DNA: TGTGCCACCAGTGATTTGCAGACCAGGGGGGATACGCAGTATTTT. Amino acid sequence: CATSDLQTRGDTQYF.